The next 22 T cell receptor beta chains were all read from a single sample in a study of breast tumors, draining lymph nodes, adjacent tissues. From the multiplex PCR reads, TCRdb called clonotypes with MiXCR, one entry per CDR3 protein. The table has about 20,000 distinct CDR3 sequences, approximately 42% seen once. Material: breast tumor tissue. These receptor sequences come from a female donor with breast cancer. Some clones in this sample may be carry-over from other donors' samples.

Comments on this clonotype: The germline gene is not matched at one end of the junction; a read error may be the cause. This rearrangement joins TRBV7-3 to TRBJ2-3; D possibly corresponds to TRBD2 (7 bases). Germline loops: CDR1 SGHTA, CDR2 FQGTGA. CDR3 length equals 15 residues. This chain's CDR3 is CASSLGGGSTETQYF. Written as DNA, the CDR3 is TGTGCCAGCAGCTTAGGCGGGGGCAGCACAGAAACGCAGTATTTT.

This clonotype is a singleton in its sample. This chain uses TRBV29-1 with TRBJ1-2; D is ambiguous. The V end lost 5 bases, the J end lost 6 bases, and 4 bases lay between the germline ends. CDR1 and CDR2 (germline): SQVTM, ANQGSEA. CDR3 length equals 9 residues. This CDR3 is CSVTHGYTF. CDR3 sequence (DNA): TGCAGCGTTACCCATGGCTACACCTTC.

This clonotype was picked up many times. A much more abundant neighbour one base away suggests this may be a read error. V usage is TRBV7-9 and J usage is TRBJ2-3, with a possible D match to TRBD1 (6 bases). Germline CDR1 reads SEHNR; CDR2 reads FQNEAQ (reference sequence). This CDR3 spans 17 amino acids. The CDR3 nucleotides read TGTGCCAGCAGCTTAGGTTCGGCAGGGGAGCGGACAGATCCGCAGTATTTT. Amino acid sequence: CASSLGSAGERTDPQYF.

The V and J genes are TRBV7-2 and TRBJ1-5; 7 nucleotides agree with TRBD1. The CDR3 is 16 amino acids. V gave up 4 bases and J gave up 1 base; unmatched junction bases: 7. Germline values: CDR1 SGHTA, CDR2 FQGNSA. CDR3 nucleotide sequence: TGTGCCAGCAGCTCGATACAGGGGAGCAGCAATCAGCCCCAGCATTTT. Protein product: CASSSIQGSSNQPQHF.

The table lists this clonotype with a few counts. A much more abundant neighbour one base away suggests this may be a read error. The chain recombines TRBV4-1 with TRBJ2-3, with D tentatively TRBD2 (6 bases). Germline V gene sequence: CDR1 MGHRA, CDR2 YSYEKL. The CDR3 is made up of 15 amino acids. Trimming stripped 4 bases from V and 3 bases from J, with 14 bases between. CDR3 nucleotides: TGCGCCAGCAGCCCATGCGGGGTGTGGACAGATACGCAGTATTTT. Residues: CASSPCGVWTDTQYF.

By sample share, this clonotype is medium-sized. The chain has TRBV15 and TRBJ2-1, with no clear D. This CDR3 has 16 amino acids. Trimming stripped 1 base from V and 3 bases from J, with 13 bases between. Germline V gene data show CDR1 as LNHNV and CDR2 as YYDKDF (reference sequence). The CDR3 protein is CATSRVRNTIYNEQFF. CDR3 DNA sequence: TGTGCCACCAGCAGAGTTCGGAACACCATCTACAATGAGCAGTTCTTC. The entire variable domain, with the rest obtained from reference TRBV15 and TRBJ2-1, is as follows: DAMVIQNPRYQVTQFGKPVTLSCSQTLNHNVMYWYQQKSSQAPKLLFHYYDKDFNNEADTPDNFQSRRPNTSFCFLDIRSPGLGDTAMYLCATSRVRNTIYNEQFFGPGTRLTVL.

With respect to this clonotype: This may come from a read error, since a much larger clone is one base off. The chain has TRBV5-6 and TRBJ2-1; 9 nucleotides line up with TRBD1. With V trimmed by 3 bases and J by 8 bases, 3 bases remained unmatched. There are 13 residues in the CDR3. Germline-derived CDR1 and CDR2 are SGHDT and YYEEEE. CDR3 in amino acids: CASSWTGADEQFF. DNA for the CDR3: TGTGCCAGCAGCTGGACAGGGGCCGATGAGCAGTTCTTC. Based on the CDR3 plus reference TRBV5-6 and TRBJ2-1, the full variable domain is DAGVTQSPTHLIKTRGQQVTLRCSPKSGHDTVSWYQQALGQGPQFIFQYYEEEERQRGNFPDRFSGHQFPNYSSELNVNALLLGDSALYLCASSWTGADEQFFGPGTRLTVL.

This clonotype was counted ten times or more. V is TRBV11-3 and J is TRBJ2-3; D is unclear. CDR1 is SGHNT and CDR2 is YENEEA in the germline V gene. The length of the CDR3 is 14 residues. V was trimmed by 1 base and J by 3 bases, leaving 8 bases between them. The CDR3 nucleotides are TGTGCCAGCAGCTTAGGGAGTCGAACAGATACGCAGTATTTT. Translated, it gives CASSLGSRTDTQYF.

This clonotype appeared many times. The chain joins TRBV6-4 to TRBJ2-7, with TRBD2 as a possible D gene (6 bases). The CDR3 has 15 amino acids. CDR1 is MRHNA and CDR2 is SNTAGT in the germline V gene. V was pared by 4 bases and J by 0 bases, with 13 bases between. In DNA, the CDR3 is TGTGCCAGCAGTGGGAGGGGCGGGGTCTCCTACGAGCAGTACTTC. Protein product: CASSGRGGVSYEQYF.

This clonotype was recorded at least ten times. V gene TRBV7-2 combines with J gene TRBJ2-5, with D tentatively TRBD1 (5 bases). The CDR3 has 15 amino acids. V lost 3 bases, J lost 4 bases, and 15 bases lay in between. Per the germline V gene, CDR1 is SGHTA and CDR2 is FQGNSA. The CDR3 loop reads CTSSFGGKRGETQYF. DNA of the CDR3: TGTACCAGCAGCTTTGGTGGCAAAAGGGGAGAGACCCAGTACTTC.

This clonotype occurred many times. This may be a read error, as it is one base from a much larger clone. This chain links TRBV7-3 with TRBJ2-6; D possibly corresponds to TRBD1 (6 bases). Germline CDR1 and CDR2: SGHTA and FQGTGA. The CDR3 covers 15 residues. As DNA, the CDR3 is TGTGCCAGCAGACCACAGGGCTCTGGGGCCAACGTCCTGCCTTTC. As protein: CASRPQGSGANVLPF.

The table lists this clonotype with many counts. The chain recombines TRBV19 with TRBJ1-2, with TRBD1 matching over 8 bases. CDR1 is LNHDA, CDR2 SQIVND, per germline (reference sequence). The junction had 8 bases not matched to a gene; V was cut back by 4 bases and J by 4 bases. CDR3 length equals 15 residues. The CDR3 region is CASSNRGTLVYGYTF. The CDR3, as DNA: TGTGCCAGTAGTAACAGGGGGACCTTGGTCTATGGCTACACCTTC.

The chain carries TRBV24-1 and TRBJ1-2; 7 bases line up with TRBD1. Germline CDR1 is KGHDR and CDR2 is SFDVKD. V dropped 5 bases and J dropped 7; count of bases not matched to a gene: 3. The CDR3 has 12 residues. This CDR3 reads CATSAGGTGYTF. The DNA of the CDR3 is TGTGCCACCAGTGCAGGGGGAACTGGCTACACCTTC.

The V call is TRBV20-1, the J call TRBJ1-2; 8 bases line up with TRBD1. CDR1 DFQATT and CDR2 SNEGSKA come from the germline V gene (reference sequence). The CDR3 spans 13 residues. Trimming cost V 3 bases and J 6 bases; bases outside gene matches: 6. The CDR3 nucleotides read TGCAGTGCTAGGGCAGGGGGCAAGAATGGCTACACCTTC. Translated, it gives CSARAGGKNGYTF.

This clonotype was counted at least ten times. J is TRBJ1-2 and V is TRBV11-2; no definite D call. The germline V gene encodes CDR1 SGHAT and CDR2 FQNNGV. Trimming cost V 4 bases and J 4 bases, with 10 bases left between them. There are 13 residues in the CDR3. CDR3 DNA: TGTGCCAGCAGCTCCGGAGGGAGCTATGGCTACACCTTC. Its protein is CASSSGGSYGYTF. Variable domain in full (rest from reference TRBV11-2 and TRBJ1-2): EAGVAQSPRYKIIEKRQSVAFWCNPISGHATLYWYQQILGQGPKLLIQFQNNGVVDDSQLPKDRFSAERLKGVDSTLKIQPAKLEDSAVYLCASSSGGSYGYTFGSGTRLTVV.

This clonotype has a count of ten or more. This chain uses TRBV5-1 with TRBJ2-1; D may be TRBD2 (6 bases). Germline V gives CDR1 SGHRS, CDR2 YFSETQ. V dropped 1 base and J dropped 9 bases, with 11 bases sitting between them. CDR3 length: 13 amino acids. Here the CDR3 DNA reads TGCGCCAGCAGCTTGACTAGCTTCGGTGAGCAGTTCTTC. This codes for CASSLTSFGEQFF.

The gene calls are TRBV7-4 and TRBJ2-1, with 16 bases lining up with TRBD2. With V trimmed by 5 bases and J by 6 bases, 7 bases remained unmatched. The CDR3 contains 17 residues. Germline V gene data show CDR1 as SGHVT and CDR2 as SQSDAQ. CDR3 amino acids: CASSAGLAGGPGNEQFF. The CDR3 region has the DNA TGTGCCAGCAGCGCGGGACTAGCGGGAGGGCCTGGCAATGAGCAGTTCTTC. The full variable domain, rest sourced from reference TRBV7-4 and TRBJ2-1, is GAGVSQSPRYKVAKRGRDVALRCDSISGHVTLYWYRQTLGQGSEVLTYSQSDAQRDKSGRPSGRFSAERPERSVSTLKIQRTEQGDSAVYLCASSAGLAGGPGNEQFFGPGTRLTVL.

The chain combines TRBV27 with TRBJ2-3, with 8 bases aligning to TRBD2. CDR1 MNHEY and CDR2 SMNVEV come from the germline V gene (reference sequence). V gave up 6 bases and J gave up 2 bases; unmatched junction bases: 1. The CDR3 is 13 residues long. CDR3 loop: CASSGGDTDTQYF. In DNA form, the CDR3 reads TGTGCCAGCAGCGGGGGGGACACAGATACGCAGTATTTT.

This clonotype was counted many times. As DNA, the CDR3 is TGTGCCAGCAGTTGGGACAGTGGTACGCAGTATTTT. Protein product: CASSWDSGTQYF. The rearrangement links TRBV27 to TRBJ2-3, with 7 positions matching TRBD1. The V and J ends lost 4 bases and 8 bases, in that order; junction bases with no gene match: 3. Germline V gene lookup returns CDR1 MNHEY and CDR2 SMNVEV (reference sequence). The CDR3 totals 12 residues.

The chain links TRBV2 to TRBJ1-2; D ambiguous. CDR3 length: 13 residues. Germline V lookup: CDR1 SNHLY, CDR2 FYNNEI. V was pared by 6 bases and J by 3 bases, with 11 bases between. The CDR3 nucleotides are TGTGCCAGCAGCGCCTCCAGCGACTATGGCTACACCTTC. Its translation: CASSASSDYGYTF.

There are many counts of this clonotype. This chain links TRBV2 with TRBJ2-3, with D unresolved. The V end was cut by 6 bases, the J end by 5 bases, with 9 bases between. The V gene's germline CDR1 is SNHLY and CDR2 FYNNEI. The CDR3 covers 12 residues. The CDR3 here is CASSATQDTQYF. Here the CDR3 DNA reads TGTGCCAGCAGCGCGACTCAAGATACGCAGTATTTT.

This clonotype counts as medium-sized (0.01 to 0.1%). The chain recombines TRBV5-6 with TRBJ2-3; D not certain. Trimming cost V 5 bases and J 2 bases, with 9 bases left between them. Per germline, CDR1 SGHDT and CDR2 YYEEEE. This CDR3 comprises 13 residues. In DNA, the CDR3 is TGTGCCAGCAGGAAGGGAACCACAGATACGCAGTATTTT. Translated, it gives CASRKGTTDTQYF.